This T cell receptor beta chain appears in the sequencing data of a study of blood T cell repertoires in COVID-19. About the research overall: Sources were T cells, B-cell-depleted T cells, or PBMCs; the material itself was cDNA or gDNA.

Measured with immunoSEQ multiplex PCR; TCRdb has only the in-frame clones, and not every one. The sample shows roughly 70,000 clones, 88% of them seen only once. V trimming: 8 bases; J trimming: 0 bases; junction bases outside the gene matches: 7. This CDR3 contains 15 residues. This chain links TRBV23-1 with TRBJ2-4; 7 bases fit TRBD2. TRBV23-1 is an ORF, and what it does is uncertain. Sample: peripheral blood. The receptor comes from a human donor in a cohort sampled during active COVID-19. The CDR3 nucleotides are TGCGCCAGCGGGAGGGCCCGACCAGCCAAAAACATTCAGTACTTC. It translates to CASGRARPAKNIQYF.